This T cell receptor beta chain was documented in a study of prognosis after radiotherapy for stage I lung cancer (dated by TCRdb to about 2021). Study-wide context: Between early 2018 and early 2019, roughly 19 patients with stage I NSCLC were enrolled in Nanjing, China. Enrolled patients comprised about 13 with newly diagnosed primary stage I lung tumors and several with oligometastatic NSCLC after surgical resection of the primary tumor. All patients were regarded as medically inoperable, because of comorbidities in over 10 patients and refusal of surgery in about seven patients. The cohort included under 15 men and several women, with a median age of approximately 76 years and a range of roughly 53 to 85 years. Squamous cell carcinoma histology was identified in 6 or 7 patients, and adenocarcinoma histology was identified in more than 10 patients. Image-guided IMRT or VMAT was used to deliver SBRT in 3 to 5 fractions at a biologically effective dose of at least 100 Gy. In every patient, SBRT was given without any concurrent therapy. Distant metastases were developed by four of the 19 patients after SBRT, at a median of around seven months, whereas no significant progression was observed in the other 15 patients. Peripheral blood TCR beta repertoires were profiled in stage I NSCLC patients before and after stereotactic body radiotherapy, and the study then linked these repertoires to distant failure. The study sequenced roughly 40 blood samples from 19 patients, one before and one after SBRT per patient. General study outcomes and caveats: No adjustment for multiple comparisons was applied to any of the reported P values. Differences in TRBV and TRBJ usage frequencies by metastasis status were reportedly observed in two V genes at baseline and in several V and two J genes after SBRT. The small cohort and short follow-up limited the study, so independent validation of the findings is needed. Post-SBRT Shannon entropy and its change from baseline were lower in patients who developed distant metastases; baseline Shannon entropy was not associated with metastases. Whether the expanded TCR clones were tumor-specific was not determined. After SBRT, the number of unique TCR clones decreased (median around 10,000 before versus several thousand after; Wilcoxon paired P=0.011).

Two rounds of multiplex PCR were performed to amplify the TCR beta CDR3 region from genomic DNA. In the first round of PCR, primers specific to each TRBV and TRBJ gene were used, and the primer sequences are filed in Chinese patent CN105087789A. Universal primers were used in the second round of PCR. The Roche High Pure PCR Template Preparation Kit was used to extract genomic DNA from frozen PBMCs. Libraries were sequenced paired-end with 151 bp reads on an Illumina HiSeq 3000. The authors' pipeline ran thus. Raw reads lacking the multiplex PCR primer sequences were removed with CutAdapt. Using PEAR, the high-quality paired reads were merged into contigs. By alignment to reference sequences, MiXCR assigned TRB V, D and J gene segments to each contig. CDR3 sequences were clustered by base quality and sequence similarity to remove sequencing errors. Shannon entropy normalized by the natural log of productive TCR sequence number was used as the measure of diversity. To get clonality, Shannon entropy was divided by the natural log of the number of unique clonotypes, and that result was subtracted from one. Progression-free survival cut-offs for repertoire metrics were chosen using the Youden index of ROC curves, with analyses run in R 3.5.3. TCRdb's own reprocessing of the public reads used fastp at Q25 and MiXCR and kept productive beta chains. Each entry merges the rows of one CDR3 protein and shows their most common DNA and genes. V and J calls and clone size were set by TCRdb, not the authors. In all, the sample holds more than 15,000 distinct CDR3 sequences, and about a third of those were seen once. The ten largest clones represent approximately 25% of the sample.

This clonotype was detected many times. Its antigen remains unidentified. Base qualities are not recorded, but no much larger clone differs from it by a single base. No patient had a history of other malignancies or prior chemotherapy or radiotherapy, and all had node-negative disease on CT and PET/CT. At each of the two time points, six milliliters of peripheral venous blood were collected into EDTA tubes. PBMCs were isolated by Ficoll-Paque Plus density-gradient centrifugation. Right after collection, samples were kept at -80 degrees C until analysis. This TCR was sampled from a donor over 45 with non-small cell lung cancer. The starting material was PBMCs, obtained before or after stereotactic body radiation therapy (not recorded which).

The nucleotides read TGTGCCAGCAGCCACCGTCAAGCTAACTATGGCTACACCTTC. Its protein reads: CASSHRQANYGYTF. The sequence links TRBV3-1 to TRBJ1-2; no D gene is confidently identified. The germline V gene (reference sequence) gives CDR1 as LGHDT and CDR2 as YNNKEL. Trimming removed 3 bases from V and 0 bases from J, leaving 8 bases between the germline ends. The CDR3 spans 14 residues, from the cysteine through the phenylalanine. Only the CDR3 region is kept as DNA, spanning 42 bases read in frame from base 1.